Each of the 7 T cell receptor beta chains below was sequenced from the same sample in a study of memory CD4+ T cells and cytomegalovirus serostatus. This table comes from immunoSEQ multiplex PCR, and its TCRdb copy is limited to in-frame clones, with some not included. The sample records over 45,000 clones, 82% being singletons. Single viable CD3+CD4+CD8-CD45RO+ cells were sorted as the memory CD4+ T cells. Sample: memory CD4+ T cells from blood. The receptors were sampled from an adult in good health and CMV-seronegative. Some clones in this sample may be carry-over from other donors' samples.

The rearrangement uses TRBV7-9 and TRBJ2-1, with D possibly being TRBD1 (6 bases). The CDR3 loop spans 12 amino acids. The V gene lost 5 bases and the J gene lost 7 bases, with 9 bases spanning the gap. Germline V gives CDR1 SEHNR, CDR2 FQNEAQ (reference sequence). CDR3 loop: CASSVGQNEQFF. The DNA of the CDR3 is TGTGCCAGCAGCGTTGGACAGAATGAGCAGTTCTTC.

The chain has TRBV5-6 and TRBJ2-5; D might be TRBD2 (6 bases). CDR3 length: 15 amino acids. The germline V gene has CDR1 SGHDT and CDR2 YYEEEE. Between the trimmed V and J ends, which lost 0 bases and 1 base, there was a span of 10 bases. The CDR3 region has the DNA TGTGCCAGCAGCTTGGAGGGAGGCTTCCAAGAGACCCAGTACTTC. Encoded protein: CASSLEGGFQETQYF.

The chain joins TRBV7-2 to TRBJ1-6; D is possibly TRBD1 (5 bases). The V gene's germline CDR1 is SGHTA and CDR2 FQGNSA. Trimming pared 5 bases from V and 0 bases from J, leaving 14 bases between. This CDR3 has 17 residues. The CDR3 coding sequence is TGTGCCAGCAGCGTCAGGGTTCCGGCCTCCTATAATTCACCCCTCCACTTT. Amino acids: CASSVRVPASYNSPLHF.

The CDR3 region has the DNA TGTGCCAGTAGTCCAAGGACTAGCGGATCAGAGACCCAGTACTTC. This sequence encodes CASSPRTSGSETQYF. The chain is built from TRBV19 and TRBJ2-5, with 10 nucleotides matching TRBD2. CDR3 length: 15 residues. In germline, CDR1 is LNHDA, CDR2 SQIVND (reference sequence). Trimming removed 5 bases from V and 4 bases from J; junction bases left unmatched: 7.

The rearrangement links TRBV7-2 to TRBJ1-1; tentatively, D is TRBD1 (6 bases). Per the germline V gene, CDR1 is SGHTA and CDR2 is FQGNSA. CDR3 size: 14 residues. The V gene lost 5 bases and the J gene lost 3 bases, with 13 bases spanning the gap. The CDR3 protein is CASSPWGGHTEAFF. The CDR3 nucleotides are TGTGCCAGCAGCCCATGGGGGGGCCACACTGAAGCTTTCTTT. Supplemented by reference TRBV7-2 and TRBJ1-1, the full variable domain reads GAGVSQSPSNKVTEKGKDVELRCDPISGHTALYWYRQSLGQGLEFLIYFQGNSAPDKSGLPSDRFSAERTGGSVSTLTIQRTQQEDSAVYLCASSPWGGHTEAFFGQGTRLTVV.

The chain carries TRBV19 and TRBJ2-3; TRBD2 matches at 7 bases. Germline V gene lookup returns CDR1 LNHDA and CDR2 SQIVND (reference sequence). The trim removed 6 bases at V and 1 base at J, leaving 4 bases unmatched. The CDR3 is made up of 14 amino acids. The CDR3 sequence: CASSQRGRTDTQYF. The CDR3 DNA reads TGTGCCAGTAGCCAGCGGGGACGCACAGATACGCAGTATTTT.

This rearrangement joins TRBV28 to TRBJ2-3; 9 bases match TRBD1. Germline lookup yields CDR1 MDHEN and CDR2 SYDVKM. The CDR3 has 15 residues. Germline trimming cut 5 bases from V and 4 bases from J; bases unmatched to any gene: 7. For the CDR3, the DNA is TGTGCCAGCAGTCTCCGGGACAGGGCGGCAGATACGCAGTATTTT. Encoded protein: CASSLRDRAADTQYF.